The clone carrying this T cell receptor (beta chain) was seen only a few times. At one of its ends the junction is not consistent with the germline gene, which may arise from a read error. This sample was included in a study of prognosis after radiotherapy for stage I lung cancer. Germline lookup yields CDR1 SNHLY and CDR2 FYNNEI. This CDR3 is 14 amino acids long. Template was genomic DNA; TCR beta CDR3 amplified in two multiplex PCR rounds. The first PCR round targeted every TRBV and TRBJ gene with specific primers. MiXCR, run by TCRdb on the multiplex PCR reads, gives a single entry per CDR3 protein. Counted here are around 31,000 distinct CDR3 sequences, over 45% occurring once; the ten biggest clones make up about 17%.

The input for sequencing was PBMCs, taken before or after stereotactic body radiation therapy (not recorded which). This sequence was found in a donor over 45 with non-small cell lung cancer. This chain links TRBV2 with TRBJ1-1, with D maybe TRBD1 (5 bases). The CDR3 nucleotides read TGCGCCAGCAGCTTGGTACAGGTAAACACTGAAGCTTTCTTT. Its protein is CASSLVQVNTEAFF. The variable domain in full, completed from reference TRBV2 and TRBJ1-1, reads EPEVTQTPSHQVTQMGQEVILRCVPISNHLYFYWYRQILGQKVEFLVSFYNNEISEKSEIFDDQFSVERPDGSNFTLKIRSTKLEDSAMYFCASSLVQVNTEAFFGQGTRLTVV.